The TCR beta chain under discussion was sequenced for a study of blood T cell repertoires in COVID-19. Study details: From T cells, B-cell-depleted T cells, or PBMCs came the material, which was cDNA or gDNA.

Clinical histories supplied by participants themselves formed the basis of cohort assignment. In the original processing: It was from reference gene primer amplification that nucleated cell counts were estimated. The protocol was immunoSEQ multiplex PCR, while the TCRdb copy is restricted to in-frame clones and leaves out a portion. The V and J calls and clone size come from that table; D and trimming were worked out from the DNA. Here the sample spans about 280,000 clones, nearly 90% being singletons. Sequenced sample: PBMCs or T cells enriched from blood (not recorded which). This clonotype originated in a woman aged 18-29 years with acute COVID-19.

The CDR3 protein is CATSESGQDYGYTF. The CDR3 nucleotides read TGTGCCACCAGTGAGAGCGGACAGGATTATGGCTACACCTTC. This chain joins TRBV24-1 and TRBJ1-2, with 7 bases matching TRBD1. This CDR3 spans 14 amino acids. Trimming removed 4 bases from V and 5 bases from J; junction bases left unmatched: 6. Per germline, CDR1 KGHDR and CDR2 SFDVKD.